The next 31 T cell receptor beta chains were all read from a single sample in a study of blood T cell repertoires in COVID-19. Using immunoSEQ multiplex PCR, the repertoire was profiled, and TCRdb retains in-frame clones only, with some absent. The data contain around 120,000 clones, about nine tenths of them seen just once; the ten biggest clones take up approximately 4.6%. Input material: peripheral blood. All receptors derive from a man between 60 and 70 years old with COVID-19, enrolled during active disease.

The rearrangement joins TRBV19 to TRBJ1-1; maybe TRBD1 (5 bases). Between the trimmed V and J ends, which lost 4 bases and 11 bases, there was a span of 20 bases. In germline, CDR1 is LNHDA, CDR2 SQIVND (reference sequence). The CDR3 spans 14 residues. In DNA form, the CDR3 reads TGTGCCAGTAGTAACTCGGGACTTCTTACGTTGGCTTTCTTT. The encoded protein is CASSNSGLLTLAFF.

The chain joins TRBV6-5 to TRBJ2-1; 8 nucleotides agree with TRBD2. The germline V gene encodes CDR1 MNHEY and CDR2 SVGAGI. This CDR3 comprises 13 residues. J lost 4 bases, V lost 8 bases, and 4 bases had no gene match. Here the CDR3 reads CASVKREYNEQFF. CDR3 DNA: TGTGCCAGCGTGAAGCGGGAGTACAATGAGCAGTTCTTC.

This chain connects TRBV5-4 to TRBJ1-4, with TRBD1 identical over 9 bases. Germline CDR1 is SGHNT and CDR2 is YYREEE (reference sequence). The V gene end was trimmed by 2 bases and the J gene end by 8 bases; junction bases not matched to a gene: 1. This CDR3 comprises 13 residues. CDR3 in amino acids: CASSFTGGEKLFF. The CDR3 DNA reads TGTGCCAGCAGCTTTACAGGGGGCGAAAAACTGTTTTTT.

This clone appeared a single time. V is TRBV30 and J is TRBJ2-1, with unresolved D. Germline V gene lookup returns CDR1 GTSNPN and CDR2 SVGIG (reference sequence). V lost 4 bases, J lost 0 bases, and 7 bases lay in between. The CDR3 spans 13 residues. CDR3 DNA sequence: TGTGCCTGGATACAGAGCTCCTACAATGAGCAGTTCTTC. Protein sequence: CAWIQSSYNEQFF.

Here the CDR3 DNA reads TGTGCCAGCAGTTTCGACAGGGCTCCGGCTGAAGCTTTCTTT. It is translated as CASSFDRAPAEAFF. J is TRBJ1-1 and V is TRBV27; 7 bases are a match to TRBD1. The CDR3 totals 14 residues. Germline assignment: CDR1 MNHEY and CDR2 SMNVEV (reference sequence). V was pared by 3 bases and J by 6 bases, with 7 bases of the junction left unmatched.

The chain recombines TRBV28 with TRBJ2-7; possibly TRBD1 for D (6 bases). V gave up 5 bases and J gave up 2 bases, with 19 bases separating them. The germline V gene has CDR1 MDHEN and CDR2 SYDVKM. The CDR3 length is 16 residues. This chain's CDR3 is CASSGLGADRAYEQYF. The CDR3 DNA reads as TGTGCCAGCAGTGGCCTGGGGGCAGATAGGGCCTACGAGCAGTACTTC.

The chain carries TRBV4-3 and TRBJ2-7; TRBD2 aligns across 15 bases. Germline V gene data show CDR1 as LGHNA and CDR2 as YSLEER. The V gene end was trimmed by 4 bases and the J gene end by 4 bases; junction bases not matched to a gene: 8. The CDR3 runs 17 residues. CDR3 coding DNA: TGCGCCAGCAGCCTCGGACTAGCGGGAGGGCCTTTATACGAGCAGTACTTC. This translates into CASSLGLAGGPLYEQYF.

The genes are TRBV24-1 and TRBJ1-2, with TRBD1 as a possible D gene (5 bases). This CDR3 comprises 14 residues. Germline V CDR1 and CDR2: KGHDR, SFDVKD. Trimming left V 4 bases short and J 3 bases short, with 11 bases between. The CDR3 loop reads CATSDAEGHYGYTF. The CDR3 nucleotides are TGTGCCACCAGTGACGCGGAGGGGCACTATGGCTACACCTTC.

This CDR3 reads CASSLGLAYSTDTQYF. Written as DNA, the CDR3 is TGTGCCAGCAGCTTGGGACTAGCGTATAGCACAGATACGCAGTATTTT. The chain carries TRBV5-4 and TRBJ2-3; 8 bases agree with TRBD2. After removal of 0 bases from V and 0 bases from J, the junction contained 3 bases not matched to a gene. The CDR3 contains 16 residues. Germline-derived CDR1 and CDR2 are SGHNT and YYREEE (reference sequence).

The rearrangement uses TRBV24-1 and TRBJ2-5; unclear D gene. The germline gives CDR1 KGHDR, CDR2 SFDVKD. Deletions cut 3 bases from V and 6 bases from J, with 10 bases between. This CDR3 region has 13 residues. The CDR3 coding sequence is TGTGCCACCAGTGATCCCCCGGTACAGACCCAGTACTTC. This translates into CATSDPPVQTQYF.

The chain combines TRBV12-5 with TRBJ2-3; no clear D gene. Trimming took 1 base from V and 3 from J, leaving 8 bases between them. The CDR3 spans 14 residues. Germline CDR1 reads LGHNT; CDR2 reads FRNRAP. The CDR3 is CASGLGLRTDTQYF. The CDR3 DNA follows: TGTGCTAGTGGTTTGGGCTTGAGGACAGATACGCAGTATTTT.

V gene TRBV19 combines with J gene TRBJ2-3, with unresolved D. Trimming pared 7 bases from V and 0 bases from J, leaving 14 bases between. Germline-derived CDR1 and CDR2 are LNHDA and SQIVND (reference sequence). The CDR3 is 15 amino acids. CDR3 protein: CASTGSLFSTDTQYF. The CDR3 DNA reads as TGTGCCAGTACCGGTTCCCTTTTTAGCACAGATACGCAGTATTTT.

The chain carries TRBV6-6 and TRBJ2-1; 7 bases are shared with TRBD2. Germline V gene lookup returns CDR1 MNHNY and CDR2 SVGAGI (reference sequence). The CDR3 covers 16 residues. The V segment lost 5 bases and the J segment 8 bases; nucleotides outside the gene matches: 15. The CDR3 sequence is CASSHPTGLPQDEQFF. In DNA form, the CDR3 reads TGTGCCAGCAGTCACCCTACGGGACTACCTCAGGATGAGCAGTTCTTC.

V and J are TRBV10-1 and TRBJ2-1; 7 nucleotides line up with TRBD2. In germline, CDR1 is WNHNN, CDR2 SYGVQD (reference sequence). This CDR3 has 15 residues. The trim removed 8 bases at V and 8 bases at J, leaving 15 bases unmatched. CDR3 in DNA: TGCGCCAGCGCCCCTAGCGGCCTGACCCAGGATGAGCAGTTCTTC. Translated, it gives CASAPSGLTQDEQFF.

The rearrangement joins TRBV10-3 to TRBJ2-1; TRBD1 agrees at 10 bases. Looked up from germline, CDR1 is ENHRY and CDR2 is SYGVKD. V dropped 3 bases and J dropped 6; count of bases not matched to a gene: 5. The CDR3 runs 15 residues. The CDR3 reads CAISDRQGAINEQFF. CDR3 nucleotides: TGTGCCATCAGTGACCGACAGGGGGCAATCAATGAGCAGTTCTTC.

The chain recombines TRBV3-1 (or the pseudogene TRBV3-2) with TRBJ2-7; D is uncertain. The germline V gene has CDR1 LGHDT and CDR2 YNNKEL (reference sequence). The CDR3 covers 13 residues. V was trimmed by 8 bases and J by 1 base, leaving 12 bases between them. The CDR3 DNA follows: TGTGCCAGCGGCACCCCCGGGTCCTACGAGCAGTACTTC. Residues: CASGTPGSYEQYF.

This chain joins TRBV5-5 and TRBJ2-7, with D possibly TRBD1 on 5 matching bases. The CDR3 spans 14 residues. Germline V gene lookup returns CDR1 SGHKS and CDR2 YYEKEE (reference sequence). V shed 2 bases and J shed 3 bases, with 12 bases lying between them. The CDR3 here is CASSFSGHLYEQYF. The CDR3 DNA sequence: TGTGCCAGCAGCTTTTCTGGACACCTCTACGAGCAGTACTTC.

This rearrangement joins TRBV6-5 to TRBJ1-2; the D gene is possibly TRBD1 (5 bases). Germline CDR1 is MNHEY and CDR2 is SVGAGI. Deletions cut 4 bases from V and 6 bases from J, with 15 bases between. The CDR3 consists of 14 residues. In nucleotides, the CDR3 is TGTGCCAGCAGTTCTAGGGGTGGCGGTCATGGCTACACCTTC. Protein product: CASSSRGGGHGYTF.

The rearrangement links TRBV29-1 to TRBJ2-3; weak D call: TRBD2 (6 bases). Germline V gives CDR1 SQVTM, CDR2 ANQGSEA. The V gene lost 6 bases and the J gene lost 0 bases, with 16 bases spanning the gap. This CDR3 has 15 amino acids. Here the CDR3 DNA reads TGCAGCGTGGACCTTAGCGGAACTAGCACAGATACGCAGTATTTT. It is translated as CSVDLSGTSTDTQYF.

The sample holds a few counts of this clone. The V call is TRBV19, the J call TRBJ1-2; perhaps TRBD1 as D (5 bases). The CDR3 loop spans 13 amino acids. The germline V gene encodes CDR1 LNHDA and CDR2 SQIVND (reference sequence). V was pared by 11 bases and J by 3 bases, with 16 bases between. The CDR3 nucleotides read TGTGCCCCGGGAGCCGGACAAGACTATGGCTACACCTTC. This codes for CAPGAGQDYGYTF.

CDR3 region: CAISDHGGTNPYNEQFF. The CDR3 DNA reads as TGTGCCATCAGTGATCACGGGGGGACAAACCCTTACAATGAGCAGTTCTTC. V usage is TRBV10-3 and J usage is TRBJ2-1; maybe TRBD2 (7 bases). V was clipped by 3 bases and J by 4 bases, with 19 bases between them. This CDR3 is 17 amino acids long. Germline CDR1 is ENHRY and CDR2 is SYGVKD.

The rearrangement uses TRBV9 and TRBJ2-2, with 8 bases fitting TRBD2. With 3 bases clipped from V and 6 bases from J, the junction kept 10 bases outside the gene matches. Germline V gives CDR1 SGDLS, CDR2 YYNGEE. The CDR3 is 16 residues long. CDR3 bases: TGTGCCAGCAGCGCCTGGTTGGGCGGGAGGTCCGGGGAGCTGTTTTTT. Its protein product is CASSAWLGGRSGELFF.

The genes are TRBV5-1 and TRBJ1-2, with TRBD1 matching 9 bases. Looked up from germline, CDR1 is SGHRS and CDR2 is YFSETQ. The CDR3 contains 15 residues. Trimming at V came to 4 bases and at J to 2 bases, leaving 6 bases not matched to a gene. Here the CDR3 DNA reads TGCGCCAGCAGCCCCGGGACAGGGAGAAACTATGGCTACACCTTC. It is translated as CASSPGTGRNYGYTF.

The V call is TRBV27, the J call TRBJ2-1; D gene ambiguous. Looked up from germline, CDR1 is MNHEY and CDR2 is SMNVEV (reference sequence). There are 13 residues in the CDR3. Trimming removed 3 bases from V and 9 bases from J, with 12 bases in between. CDR3 amino acids: CASSFGRLGEQFF. DNA for the CDR3: TGTGCCAGCAGTTTCGGCAGGCTTGGTGAGCAGTTCTTC.

V gene TRBV11-1 combines with J gene TRBJ2-7, with 8 bases matching TRBD1. Trimming cost V 2 bases and J 7 bases; bases outside gene matches: 13. Germline V gene lookup returns CDR1 SGHAT and CDR2 FQDESV (reference sequence). The CDR3 consists of 16 residues. DNA for the CDR3: TGTGCCAGCAGCTTAACCGGGACAGGCCCAAGGGGGGAGCAGTACTTC. The encoded protein is CASSLTGTGPRGEQYF.

This sequence joins TRBV19 and TRBJ2-2; the D gene is possibly TRBD1 (6 bases). The CDR3 is 16 amino acids. Trimming removed 1 base from V and 5 bases from J, with 14 bases in between. Germline V CDR1 and CDR2: LNHDA, SQIVND (reference sequence). The CDR3 DNA follows: TGTGCCAGTAGTATAGCCCGGAACAGGGATACCGGGGAGCTGTTTTTT. Protein sequence: CASSIARNRDTGELFF.

This clone was detected once. J is TRBJ2-7 and V is TRBV6-6, with 9 bases fitting TRBD2. V lost 4 bases to trimming and J lost 0 bases; unmatched junction nucleotides: 1. The CDR3 consists of 14 residues. Germline V gene sequence: CDR1 MNHNY, CDR2 SVGAGI (reference sequence). The CDR3 spells CASSSSGDSYEQYF. For the CDR3, the DNA is TGTGCCAGCAGTTCTAGCGGGGACTCCTACGAGCAGTACTTC.

This clone was observed once. The chain links TRBV3-1 (or the pseudogene TRBV3-2) to TRBJ2-1; 14 nucleotides line up with TRBD2. The J segment lost 8 bases and the V segment lost 4 bases, leaving 4 bases of the junction unmatched. Germline-derived CDR1 and CDR2 are LGHDT and YNNKEL (reference sequence). This CDR3 is 15 amino acids long. The CDR3 protein is CASSPGTSGSYEQFF. The CDR3 nucleotides read TGTGCCAGCAGCCCCGGGACTAGCGGGAGTTATGAGCAGTTCTTC.

V and J are TRBV20-1 and TRBJ1-1, with D unclear. The CDR3 sequence is 11 residues long. Trimming pared 3 bases from V and 7 bases from J, leaving 9 bases between. Germline V gene sequence: CDR1 DFQATT, CDR2 SNEGSKA (reference sequence). This chain's CDR3 is CSASVTREAFF. The DNA for the CDR3 is TGCAGTGCTAGTGTGACTCGTGAAGCTTTCTTT.

The CDR3 DNA reads TGTGCCAGCAGGGCGGTGAGCTCCTACGAGCAGTACTTC. This translates into CASRAVSSYEQYF. The chain recombines TRBV7-2 with TRBJ2-7; D is ambiguous. Germline-derived CDR1 and CDR2 are SGHTA and FQGNSA. Trimming took 6 bases from V and 0 from J, leaving 9 bases between them. The CDR3 runs 13 residues.

The V call is TRBV12-5, the J call TRBJ2-1; 7 bases are a match to TRBD2. The length of the CDR3 is 17 residues. Germline V CDR1 and CDR2: LGHNT, FRNRAP. J gave up 7 bases and V 6 bases, and 18 bases lay outside the gene matches. The CDR3 protein is CASGPPGWSGIMNEQFF. In DNA, the CDR3 is TGTGCTAGTGGCCCCCCCGGGTGGAGCGGGATAATGAATGAGCAGTTCTTC.